Listed here are 21 T cell receptor beta chains from one sample, sequenced in a study of blood T cell repertoires in COVID-19. Method: immunoSEQ multiplex PCR; TCRdb's copy keeps in-frame clones and lacks some. The table includes around 12,000 clones, 85% to 90% detected once. The sequenced sample consisted of peripheral blood. The source is an older woman with active COVID-19.

CDR3 DNA sequence: TGTGCCAGCTCACCGACACCCTCTGGGGCCAACGTCCTGACTTTC. Translated, it gives CASSPTPSGANVLTF. The chain employs TRBV18 and TRBJ2-6; D is uncertain. Germline lookup yields CDR1 KGHSH and CDR2 LQKENI. Deletions cut 3 bases from V and 0 bases from J, with 6 bases between. The CDR3 spans 15 residues.

V usage is TRBV10-3 and J usage is TRBJ2-1; 9 bases fit TRBD2. Germline V gives CDR1 ENHRY, CDR2 SYGVKD. V trimming: 4 bases; J trimming: 11 bases; junction bases outside the gene matches: 12. CDR3 size: 15 residues. CDR3 in amino acids: CAISGGVAGDLQQFF. Here the CDR3 DNA reads TGTGCCATCAGTGGGGGGGTAGCGGGGGACCTACAGCAGTTCTTC.

This chain connects TRBV12-3 or TRBV12-4 to TRBJ2-3, with D possibly TRBD2 on 6 matching bases. Trimming left V 10 bases short and J 1 base short, with 12 bases between. CDR3 length equals 13 residues. This CDR3 reads CAIEGGGTDTQYF. The CDR3 DNA sequence: TGTGCCATCGAAGGCGGGGGCACAGATACGCAGTATTTT.

A few counts support this clone. The chain employs TRBV7-9 and TRBJ2-6; 10 bases align to TRBD1. The V segment lost 1 base and the J segment 4 bases; nucleotides outside the gene matches: 4. CDR1 and CDR2 from the germline V gene are SEHNR and FQNEAQ (reference sequence). There are 17 residues in the CDR3. CDR3 nucleotides: TGTGCCAGCAGCTTAGGAGGGACAGGGGCGGGGGCCAACGTCCTGACTTTC. Translation gives CASSLGGTGAGANVLTF.

DNA of the CDR3: TGTGCCAGCAGTCCCCCGTTGGGGCCAAGCTCTGGGGCCAACGTCCTGACTTTC. This gives the protein CASSPPLGPSSGANVLTF. J is TRBJ2-6 and V is TRBV28; a possible D gene is TRBD1 (5 bases). This CDR3 region has 18 residues. The germline gives CDR1 MDHEN, CDR2 SYDVKM. Trimming cost V 5 bases and J 0 bases, with 17 bases left between them.

The chain is built from TRBV5-1 and TRBJ2-3, with 13 positions matching TRBD2. The J segment lost 3 bases and the V segment lost 4 bases, leaving 8 bases of the junction unmatched. From germline, CDR1 is SGHRS and CDR2 YFSETQ. The length of the CDR3 is 17 residues. In nucleotides, the CDR3 is TGCGCCAGCAGCCTGAGGACTAGCGGGGGAAAGACAGATACGCAGTATTTT. Amino acid sequence: CASSLRTSGGKTDTQYF.

The J gene is TRBJ2-2, the V gene TRBV2; 8 bases fit TRBD2. The length of the CDR3 is 14 residues. V dropped 6 bases and J dropped 7; count of bases not matched to a gene: 7. Germline CDR1 reads SNHLY; CDR2 reads FYNNEI. The CDR3 region has the DNA TGTGCCAGCAGGACGGGAGGGAGTAACGGGGAGCTGTTTTTT. This codes for CASRTGGSNGELFF.

The chain is built from TRBV10-1 and TRBJ2-1, with D perhaps TRBD2 (5 bases). This CDR3 is 11 amino acids long. V lost 4 bases to trimming and J lost 9 bases, with 7 bases between them. Germline V gives CDR1 WNHNN, CDR2 SYGVQD (reference sequence). The CDR3 loop reads CASSAAGEQFF. Here the CDR3 DNA reads TGCGCCAGCAGTGCCGCGGGTGAGCAGTTCTTC.

This clone was found once. This sequence joins TRBV24-1 and TRBJ1-1; weak D call: TRBD1 (6 bases). The length of the CDR3 is 13 residues. Trimming stripped 9 bases from V and 4 bases from J, with 14 bases between. In germline, CDR1 is KGHDR, CDR2 SFDVKD. CDR3 in amino acids: CATSGVYGTEAFF. The DNA for the CDR3 is TGTGCCACCTCAGGGGTTTACGGCACTGAAGCTTTCTTT.

The chain has TRBV9 and TRBJ1-6, with a possible D match to TRBD1 (5 bases). The CDR3 is made up of 13 amino acids. The ends were cut back, 4 bases at V and 7 bases at J, with 9 bases in the middle. The germline V gene has CDR1 SGDLS and CDR2 YYNGEE. The CDR3 region is CASSPRGNSPLHF. In DNA, the CDR3 is TGTGCCAGCAGCCCCCGGGGGAATTCACCCCTCCACTTT.

CDR3 bases: TGTGCCAGCAGTGATGGGGGTTGGGGGGATGTCAGCTCCTATAATTCACCCCTCCACTTT. Translating it yields CASSDGGWGDVSSYNSPLHF. The gene calls are TRBV6-1 and TRBJ1-6; possibly TRBD1 for D (5 bases). The CDR3 runs 20 residues. Germline-derived CDR1 and CDR2 are MNHNS and SASEGT. Trimming took off 3 bases at V and 0 bases at J, with 21 bases between the two ends.

This sequence joins TRBV6-1 and TRBJ1-2, with a possible D match to TRBD1 (5 bases). The CDR3 is made up of 13 amino acids. Between the trimmed V and J ends, which lost 0 bases and 6 bases, there was a span of 8 bases. Germline assignment: CDR1 MNHNS and CDR2 SASEGT. CDR3 nucleotide sequence: TGTGCCAGCAGTGAAGCGGCAGGGCATGGCTACACCTTC. Protein sequence: CASSEAAGHGYTF.

The V gene is TRBV19, the J gene TRBJ2-7; 7 bases fit TRBD2. The CDR3 extends over 15 amino acids. CDR1 is LNHDA and CDR2 is SQIVND in the germline V gene (reference sequence). V lost 3 bases to trimming and J lost 2 bases; unmatched junction nucleotides: 7. CDR3: CASSMRGGSTYEQYF. CDR3 nucleotide sequence: TGTGCCAGTAGTATGAGGGGCGGGAGCACCTACGAGCAGTACTTC.

The rearrangement uses TRBV30 and TRBJ2-2, with TRBD2 as a possible D gene (5 bases). Germline V CDR1 and CDR2: GTSNPN, SVGIG (reference sequence). This CDR3 has 14 residues. V dropped 2 bases and J dropped 5 bases, with 12 bases sitting between them. The CDR3: CAWSPLGETGELFF. The CDR3 DNA follows: TGTGCCTGGAGTCCCCTCGGGGAAACCGGGGAGCTGTTTTTT. The complete variable domain, with remaining parts taken from reference TRBV30 and TRBJ2-2, reads SQTIHQWPATLVQPVGSPLSLECTVEGTSNPNLYWYRQAAGRGLQLLFYSVGIGQISSEVPQNLSASRPQDRQFILSSKKLLLSDSGFYLCAWSPLGETGELFFGEGSRLTVL.

The count of this clone is one. The chain combines TRBV18 with TRBJ2-3; maybe TRBD1 (5 bases). Trimming took 3 bases from V and 7 from J, leaving 8 bases between them. Germline values: CDR1 KGHSH, CDR2 LQKENI. The CDR3 has 12 residues. The CDR3 here is CASSPGQNTQYF. In DNA, the CDR3 is TGTGCCAGCTCACCGGGGCAAAATACGCAGTATTTT. The full variable domain, in which reference TRBV18 and TRBJ2-3 provide the parts outside the CDR3, is NAGVMQNPRHLVRRRGQEARLRCSPMKGHSHVYWYRQLPEEGLKFMVYLQKENIIDESGMPKERFSAEFPKEGPSILRIQQVVRGDSAAYFCASSPGQNTQYFGPGTRLTVL.

This chain links TRBV6-2 or TRBV6-3 with TRBJ2-5; the D gene is possibly TRBD2 (6 bases). V lost 2 bases, J lost 1 base, and 17 bases lay in between. CDR1 and CDR2 (germline): MNHEY, SVGEGT. There are 17 residues in the CDR3. The CDR3 nucleotides are TGTGCCAGCAGTTACCGTGGGGTAGCGGCGACCCAAGAGACCCAGTACTTC. Amino acid sequence: CASSYRGVAATQETQYF.

The chain has TRBV7-3 and TRBJ1-6; D might be TRBD1 (5 bases). Germline values: CDR1 SGHTA, CDR2 FQGTGA. Trimming removed 0 bases at V and 14 bases at J, with 11 bases between. The CDR3 spans 13 residues. CDR3 sequence reads: CASSLTGGHTLHF. DNA for the CDR3: TGTGCCAGCAGCTTAACGGGGGGTCACACCCTCCACTTT.

The chain recombines TRBV15 with TRBJ1-1; perhaps TRBD1 as D (6 bases). From germline, CDR1 is LNHNV and CDR2 YYDKDF (reference sequence). The CDR3 covers 14 residues. Trimming took off 1 base at V and 8 bases at J, with 14 bases between the two ends. The CDR3 is CATSRARQDAEAFF. The CDR3 DNA follows: TGTGCCACCAGCAGAGCCCGACAGGATGCCGAAGCTTTCTTT.

This sequence joins TRBV7-3 and TRBJ2-5; 8 bases are a match to TRBD2. Germline-derived CDR1 and CDR2 are SGHTA and FQGTGA. With V trimmed by 0 bases and J by 4 bases, 4 bases remained unmatched. The CDR3 totals 15 residues. CDR3 loop: CASSLTGGAGETQYF. The CDR3 DNA sequence: TGTGCCAGCAGCTTAACCGGGGGGGCTGGAGAGACCCAGTACTTC.

This clone was detected once. The rearrangement joins TRBV15 to TRBJ1-5, with TRBD1 identical over 8 bases. The junction had 7 bases not matched to a gene; V was cut back by 1 base and J by 5 bases. The CDR3 spans 16 residues. Germline lookup yields CDR1 LNHNV and CDR2 YYDKDF (reference sequence). The CDR3 bases are TGTGCCACCAGCAGAGTGGGGACAGGCCCTGATCAGCCCCAGCATTTT. As protein: CATSRVGTGPDQPQHF.

This chain joins TRBV19 and TRBJ1-1, with 8 bases identical to TRBD1. CDR1 is LNHDA and CDR2 is SQIVND in the germline V gene (reference sequence). V trimming: 5 bases; J trimming: 4 bases; junction bases outside the gene matches: 9. The CDR3 runs 15 residues. Here the CDR3 reads CASSSSGGYGTEAFF. CDR3 bases: TGTGCCAGTAGTTCCTCAGGGGGCTACGGCACTGAAGCTTTCTTT.